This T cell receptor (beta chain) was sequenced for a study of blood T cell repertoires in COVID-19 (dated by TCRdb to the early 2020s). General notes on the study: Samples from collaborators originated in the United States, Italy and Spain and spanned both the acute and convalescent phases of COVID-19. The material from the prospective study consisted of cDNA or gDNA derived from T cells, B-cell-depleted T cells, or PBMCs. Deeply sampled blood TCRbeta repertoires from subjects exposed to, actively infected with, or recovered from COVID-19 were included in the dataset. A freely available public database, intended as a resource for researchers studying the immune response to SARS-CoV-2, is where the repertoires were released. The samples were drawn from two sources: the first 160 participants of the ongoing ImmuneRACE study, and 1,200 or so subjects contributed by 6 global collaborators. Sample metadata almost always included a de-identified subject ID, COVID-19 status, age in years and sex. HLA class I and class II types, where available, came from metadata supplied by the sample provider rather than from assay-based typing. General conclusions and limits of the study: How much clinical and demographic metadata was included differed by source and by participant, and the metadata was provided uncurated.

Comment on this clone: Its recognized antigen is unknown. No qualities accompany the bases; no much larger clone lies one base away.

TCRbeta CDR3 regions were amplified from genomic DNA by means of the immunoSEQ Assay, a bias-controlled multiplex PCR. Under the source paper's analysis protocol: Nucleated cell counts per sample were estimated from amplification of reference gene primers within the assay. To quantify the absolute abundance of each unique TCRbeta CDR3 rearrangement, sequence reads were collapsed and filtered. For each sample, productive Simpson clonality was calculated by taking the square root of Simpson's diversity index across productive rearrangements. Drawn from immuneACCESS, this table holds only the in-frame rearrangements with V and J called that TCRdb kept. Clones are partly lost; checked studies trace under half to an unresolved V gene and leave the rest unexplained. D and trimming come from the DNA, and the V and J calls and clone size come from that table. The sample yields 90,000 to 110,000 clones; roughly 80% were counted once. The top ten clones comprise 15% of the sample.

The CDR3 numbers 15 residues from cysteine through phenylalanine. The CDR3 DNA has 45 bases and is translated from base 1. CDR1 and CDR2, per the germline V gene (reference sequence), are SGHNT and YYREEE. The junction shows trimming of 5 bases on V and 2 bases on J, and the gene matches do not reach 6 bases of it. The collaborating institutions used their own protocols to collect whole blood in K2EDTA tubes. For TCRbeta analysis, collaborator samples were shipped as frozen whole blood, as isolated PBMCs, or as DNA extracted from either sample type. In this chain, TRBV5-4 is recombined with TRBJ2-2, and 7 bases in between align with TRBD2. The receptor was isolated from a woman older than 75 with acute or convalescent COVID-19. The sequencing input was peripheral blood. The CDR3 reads CASRFGTTNTGELFF. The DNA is TGTGCCAGCAGATTCGGGACTACAAACACCGGGGAGCTGTTTTTT. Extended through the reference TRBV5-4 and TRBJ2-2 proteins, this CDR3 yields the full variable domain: ETGVTQSPTHLIKTRGQQVTLRCSSQSGHNTVSWYQQALGQGPQFIFQYYREEENGRGNFPPRFSGLQFPNYSSELNVNALELDDSALYLCASRFGTTNTGELFFGEGSRLTVL.